This TCR beta chain originates from a study of OX40 agonist ivuxolimab in advanced cancers. Study in general: The group had a mean age of around 64 years, ranged from about 23 to 85, and was roughly 83% male. A partial response was reached by three patients: one with hepatocellular carcinoma and two with cutaneous melanoma.

Deletions cut 2 bases from V and 0 bases from J, with 14 bases between. Germline V gene sequence: CDR1 KGHSH, CDR2 LQKENI. The CDR3 sequence is 17 residues long. Here immunoSEQ multiplex PCR was the method, and the copy in TCRdb shows in-frame clones only, minus some. The sample has roughly 80,000 clones, about 93% seen once. General study points: At 0.1 to 3.0 mg/kg and by week 6, CD4+ and CD8+ T cells in the blood had expanded clonally. Nonresponders included some who also had low normalized T-cell clonal expansion.

In its sample, this clone was seen once. The antigen remains unidentified. The source material was CD4+ or CD8+ T cells sorted from blood, sampled in a trial of the OX40 agonist ivuxolimab. The chain has TRBV18 and TRBJ1-3; perhaps TRBD1 as D (5 bases). This TCR came from an adult with an advanced solid tumor such as melanoma, head and neck, liver or kidney cancer. The CDR3 here is CASSPNLSGGSGNTIYF. CDR3 in DNA: TGTGCCAGCTCACCAAATCTATCCGGGGGCTCTGGAAACACCATATATTTT.